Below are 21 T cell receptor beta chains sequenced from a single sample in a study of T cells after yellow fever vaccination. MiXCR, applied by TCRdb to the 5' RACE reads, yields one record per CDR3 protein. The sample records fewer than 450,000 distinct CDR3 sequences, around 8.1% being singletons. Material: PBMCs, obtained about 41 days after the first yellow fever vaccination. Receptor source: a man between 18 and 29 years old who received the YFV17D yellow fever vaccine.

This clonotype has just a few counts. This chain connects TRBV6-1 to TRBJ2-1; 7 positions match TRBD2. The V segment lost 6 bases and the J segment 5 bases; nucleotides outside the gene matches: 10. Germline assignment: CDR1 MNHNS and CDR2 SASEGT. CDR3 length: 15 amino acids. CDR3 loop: CASSRVGGKDNEQFF. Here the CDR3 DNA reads TGTGCCAGCAGCCGAGTGGGGGGGAAAGACAATGAGCAGTTCTTC.

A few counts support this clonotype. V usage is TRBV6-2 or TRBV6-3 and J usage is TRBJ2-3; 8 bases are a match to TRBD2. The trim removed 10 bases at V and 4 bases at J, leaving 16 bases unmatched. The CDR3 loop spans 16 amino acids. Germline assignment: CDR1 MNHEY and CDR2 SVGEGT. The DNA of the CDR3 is TGTGCCACCACGCCCGACGGGGGGGCCGGGGCAGATACGCAGTATTTT. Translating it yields CATTPDGGAGADTQYF.

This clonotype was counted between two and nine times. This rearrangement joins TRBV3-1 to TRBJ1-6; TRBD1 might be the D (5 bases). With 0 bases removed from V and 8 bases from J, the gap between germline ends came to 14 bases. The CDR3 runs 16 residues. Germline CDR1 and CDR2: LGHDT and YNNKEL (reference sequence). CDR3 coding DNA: TGTGCCAGCAGCCAAGATCCAGCAGGGTTGGATTCACCCCTCCACTTT. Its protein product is CASSQDPAGLDSPLHF. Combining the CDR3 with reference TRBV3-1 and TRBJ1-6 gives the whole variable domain DTAVSQTPKYLVTQMGNDKSIKCEQNLGHDTMYWYKQDSKKFLKIMFSYNNKELIINETVPNRFSPKSPDKAHLNLHINSLELGDSAVYFCASSQDPAGLDSPLHFGNGTRLTVT.

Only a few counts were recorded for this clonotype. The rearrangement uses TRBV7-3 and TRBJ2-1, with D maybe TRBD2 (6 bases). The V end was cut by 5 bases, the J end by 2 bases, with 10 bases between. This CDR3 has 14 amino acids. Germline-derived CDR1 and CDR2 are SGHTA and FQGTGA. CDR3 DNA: TGTGCCAGCAGCCGCGGGGTAGCCTACAATGAGCAGTTCTTC. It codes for CASSRGVAYNEQFF.

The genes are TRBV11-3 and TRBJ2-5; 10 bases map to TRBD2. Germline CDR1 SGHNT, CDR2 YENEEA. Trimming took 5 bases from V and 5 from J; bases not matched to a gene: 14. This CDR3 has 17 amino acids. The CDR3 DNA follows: TGTGCCAGCAGCACAGGGGGATGGGCTAGCGGGGGTGAGACCCAGTACTTC. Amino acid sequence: CASSTGGWASGGETQYF. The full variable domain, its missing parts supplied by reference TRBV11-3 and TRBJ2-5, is EAGVVQSPRYKIIEKKQPVAFWCNPISGHNTLYWYLQNLGQGPELLIRYENEEAVDDSQLPKDRFSAERLKGVDSTLKIQPAELGDSAVYLCASSTGGWASGGETQYFGPGTRLLVL.

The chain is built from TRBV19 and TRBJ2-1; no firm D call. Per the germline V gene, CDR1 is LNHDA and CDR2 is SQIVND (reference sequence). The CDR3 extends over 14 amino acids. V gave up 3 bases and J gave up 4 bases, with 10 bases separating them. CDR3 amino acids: CASSIGGAYNEQFF. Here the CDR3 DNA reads TGTGCCAGTAGTATCGGCGGAGCTTACAATGAGCAGTTCTTC.

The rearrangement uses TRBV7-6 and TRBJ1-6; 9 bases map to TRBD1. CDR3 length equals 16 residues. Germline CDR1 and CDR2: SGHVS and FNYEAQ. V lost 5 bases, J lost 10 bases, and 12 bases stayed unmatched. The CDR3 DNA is TGTGCCAGCAGCGCGGTGTGGGACAGGGTAGCCTCACCCCTCCACTTT. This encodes CASSAVWDRVASPLHF.

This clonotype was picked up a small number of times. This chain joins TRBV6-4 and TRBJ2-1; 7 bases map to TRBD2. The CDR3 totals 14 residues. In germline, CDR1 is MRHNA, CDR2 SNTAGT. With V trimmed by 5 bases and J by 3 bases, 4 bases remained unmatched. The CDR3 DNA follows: TGTGCCAGCAGTCCAGCGGGATTCTACAATGAGCAGTTCTTC. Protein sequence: CASSPAGFYNEQFF.

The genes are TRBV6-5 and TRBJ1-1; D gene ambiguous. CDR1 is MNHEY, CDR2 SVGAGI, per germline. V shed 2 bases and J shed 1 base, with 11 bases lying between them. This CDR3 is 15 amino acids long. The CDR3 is CASSYEEGTNTEAFF. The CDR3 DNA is TGTGCCAGCAGTTACGAGGAGGGTACGAACACTGAAGCTTTCTTT.

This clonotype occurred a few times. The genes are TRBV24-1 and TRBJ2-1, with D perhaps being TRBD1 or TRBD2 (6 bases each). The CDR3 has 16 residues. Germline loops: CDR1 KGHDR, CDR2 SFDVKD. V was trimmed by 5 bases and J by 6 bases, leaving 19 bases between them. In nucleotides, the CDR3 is TGTGCCACCAGTGGCTTAGGGGGGAGCGAGGTCAATGAGCAGTTCTTC. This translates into CATSGLGGSEVNEQFF.

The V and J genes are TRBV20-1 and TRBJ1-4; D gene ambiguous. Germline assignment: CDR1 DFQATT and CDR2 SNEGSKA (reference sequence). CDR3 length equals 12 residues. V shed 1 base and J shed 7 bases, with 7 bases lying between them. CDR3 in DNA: TGCAGTGCTAGAGGGGTCCGTGAAAAACTGTTTTTT. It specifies CSARGVREKLFF.

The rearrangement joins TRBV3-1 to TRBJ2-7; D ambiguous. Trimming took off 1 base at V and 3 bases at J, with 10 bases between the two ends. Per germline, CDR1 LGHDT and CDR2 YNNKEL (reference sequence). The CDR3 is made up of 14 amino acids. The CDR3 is CASSQVSRLYEQYV. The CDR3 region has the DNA TGTGCCAGCAGCCAAGTTAGTCGGCTCTACGAGCAGTACGTC.

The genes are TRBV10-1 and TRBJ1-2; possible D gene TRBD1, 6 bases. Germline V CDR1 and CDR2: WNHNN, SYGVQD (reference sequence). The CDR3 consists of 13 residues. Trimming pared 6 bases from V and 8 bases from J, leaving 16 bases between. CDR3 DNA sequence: TGCGCCAGCAGCGCTACAGGGTCAAGGGGCTACACCTTC. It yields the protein CASSATGSRGYTF.

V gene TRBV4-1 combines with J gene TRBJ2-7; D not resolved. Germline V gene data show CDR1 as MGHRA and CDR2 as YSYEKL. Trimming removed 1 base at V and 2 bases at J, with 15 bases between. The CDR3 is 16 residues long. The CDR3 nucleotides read TGCGCCAGCAGCCAAGCCCCGGGTCATTCGACCTACGAGCAGTACGTC. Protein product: CASSQAPGHSTYEQYV.

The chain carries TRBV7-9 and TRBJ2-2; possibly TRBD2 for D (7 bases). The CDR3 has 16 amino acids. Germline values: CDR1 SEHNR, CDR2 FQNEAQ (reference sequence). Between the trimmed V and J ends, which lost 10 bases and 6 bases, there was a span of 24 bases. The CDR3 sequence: CATQRPGGVRAGELFF. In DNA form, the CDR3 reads TGTGCCACCCAAAGACCGGGGGGCGTTCGGGCCGGGGAGCTGTTTTTT. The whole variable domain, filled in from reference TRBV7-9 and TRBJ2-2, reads DTGVSQNPRHKITKRGQNVTFRCDPISEHNRLYWYRQTLGQGPEFLTYFQNEAQLEKSRLLSDRFSAERPKGSFSTLEIQRTEQGDSAMYLCATQRPGGVRAGELFFGEGSRLTVL.

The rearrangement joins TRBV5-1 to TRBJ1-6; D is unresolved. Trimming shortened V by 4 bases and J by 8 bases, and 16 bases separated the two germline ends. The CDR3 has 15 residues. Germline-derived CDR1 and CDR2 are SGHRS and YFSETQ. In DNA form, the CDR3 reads TGCGCCAGCAGCCCCGGTGGGGAGAGGGATTCACCCCTCCACTTT. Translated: CASSPGGERDSPLHF. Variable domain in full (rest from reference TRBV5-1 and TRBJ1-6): KAGVTQTPRYLIKTRGQQVTLSCSPISGHRSVSWYQQTPGQGLQFLFEYFSETQRNKGNFPGRFSGRQFSNSRSEMNVSTLELGDSALYLCASSPGGERDSPLHFGNGTRLTVT.

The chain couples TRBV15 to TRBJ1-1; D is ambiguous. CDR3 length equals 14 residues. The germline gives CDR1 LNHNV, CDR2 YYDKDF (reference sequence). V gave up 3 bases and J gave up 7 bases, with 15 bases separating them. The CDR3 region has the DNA TGTGCCACCAGCAGTGACGGTAGACCATTTGAAGCTTTCTTT. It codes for CATSSDGRPFEAFF.

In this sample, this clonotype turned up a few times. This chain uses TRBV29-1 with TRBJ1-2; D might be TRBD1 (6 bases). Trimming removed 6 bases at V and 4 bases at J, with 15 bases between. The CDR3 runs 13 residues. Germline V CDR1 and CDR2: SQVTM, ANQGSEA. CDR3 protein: CSVTPQGTYGYTF. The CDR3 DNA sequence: TGCAGCGTGACCCCACAGGGAACCTATGGCTACACCTTC. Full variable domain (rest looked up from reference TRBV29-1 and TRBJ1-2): SAVISQKPSRDICQRGTSLTIQCQVDSQVTMMFWYRQQPGQSLTLIATANQGSEATYESGFVIDKFPISRPNLTFSTLTVSNMSPEDSSIYLCSVTPQGTYGYTFGSGTRLTVV.

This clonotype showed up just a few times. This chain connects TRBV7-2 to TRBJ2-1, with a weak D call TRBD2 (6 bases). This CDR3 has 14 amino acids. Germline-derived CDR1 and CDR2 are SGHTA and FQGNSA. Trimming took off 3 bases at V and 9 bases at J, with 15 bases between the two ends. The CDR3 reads CASSFTWDLGEQFF. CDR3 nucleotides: TGTGCCAGCAGCTTTACGTGGGACTTGGGTGAGCAGTTCTTC.

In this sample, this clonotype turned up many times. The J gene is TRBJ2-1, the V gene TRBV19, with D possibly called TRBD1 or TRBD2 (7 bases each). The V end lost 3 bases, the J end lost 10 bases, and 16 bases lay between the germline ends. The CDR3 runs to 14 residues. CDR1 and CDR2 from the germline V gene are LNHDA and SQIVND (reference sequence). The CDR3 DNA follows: TGTGCCAGTAGTATGGGAGGGGGCCCTCTGGAGCAGTTCTTC. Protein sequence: CASSMGGGPLEQFF.

CDR3 nucleotides: TGTGCCTGGAGTGTACTAGGGAGCACAGATACGCAGTATTTT. This translates into CAWSVLGSTDTQYF. V usage is TRBV30 and J usage is TRBJ2-3; TRBD2 is a possible D gene (5 bases). Trimming stripped 0 bases from V and 0 bases from J, with 7 bases between. CDR1 and CDR2 (germline): GTSNPN, SVGIG (reference sequence). The CDR3 is made up of 14 amino acids. Full variable domain (rest looked up from reference TRBV30 and TRBJ2-3): SQTIHQWPATLVQPVGSPLSLECTVEGTSNPNLYWYRQAAGRGLQLLFYSVGIGQISSEVPQNLSASRPQDRQFILSSKKLLLSDSGFYLCAWSVLGSTDTQYFGPGTRLTVL.